Below, 5 T cell receptor beta chains from the same sample are listed, as sequenced in a study of PD-L1 blockade in urothelial cancer. Time point meaning: pretreatment peripheral blood. Assay used: immunoSEQ multiplex PCR; TCRdb lists only in-frame clones, some missing. Among 32,000 or so clones listed, approximately 80% were seen once. The sequences come from PBMCs, collected around atezolizumab (anti-PD-L1) treatment. The receptors were gathered from a man in his sixties with urothelial cancer.

This rearrangement joins TRBV19 to TRBJ1-2; no clear D. Trimming shortened V by 9 bases and J by 8 bases, and 22 bases separated the two germline ends. The CDR3 runs to 14 residues. Germline V lookup: CDR1 LNHDA, CDR2 SQIVND (reference sequence). CDR3 in DNA: TGTGCCAGCCGCCCGGCAGGCGGGCTATTCGGCTACACCTTC. Translation: CASRPAGGLFGYTF.

J is TRBJ2-7 and V is TRBV6-5, with TRBD1 matching 7 bases. Germline CDR1 is MNHEY and CDR2 is SVGAGI. The J segment lost 0 bases and the V segment lost 0 bases, leaving 5 bases of the junction unmatched. The CDR3 has 16 residues. In DNA form, the CDR3 reads TGTGCCAGCAGTTACTCAAGGACAGGTCTCTCCTACGAGCAGTACTTC. It yields the protein CASSYSRTGLSYEQYF.

The CDR3 protein is CAIRDTGGSETQYF. In DNA form, the CDR3 reads TGTGCCATCAGAGATACAGGGGGAAGTGAGACCCAGTACTTC. The genes are TRBV10-3 and TRBJ2-5; 8 bases map to TRBD1. V gave up 6 bases and J gave up 5 bases; unmatched junction bases: 8. CDR1 and CDR2 (germline): ENHRY, SYGVKD. CDR3 length: 14 amino acids.

Worth noting for this clone: The limits of the CDR3 on the DNA are not certain, so only TCRdb's listed CDR3 is given. The chain couples TRBV9 to TRBJ1-2. Inclusive of both ends, the CDR3 amounts to 17 amino acids. The germline CDR1 and CDR2 sequences are SGDLS and YYNGEE. The CDR3 protein is CASILGFVREAFYGYTF.

This clone has just one count. The chain employs TRBV7-6 and TRBJ2-1; 9 bases match TRBD1. V shed 5 bases, J shed 8 bases, and the junction held 10 bases outside the gene matches. The CDR3 has 15 residues. Germline-derived CDR1 and CDR2 are SGHVS and FNYEAQ. The chain's CDR3 is CASSAPGQGVHEQFF. CDR3 nucleotide sequence: TGTGCCAGCAGCGCACCGGGACAGGGTGTCCATGAGCAGTTCTTC.